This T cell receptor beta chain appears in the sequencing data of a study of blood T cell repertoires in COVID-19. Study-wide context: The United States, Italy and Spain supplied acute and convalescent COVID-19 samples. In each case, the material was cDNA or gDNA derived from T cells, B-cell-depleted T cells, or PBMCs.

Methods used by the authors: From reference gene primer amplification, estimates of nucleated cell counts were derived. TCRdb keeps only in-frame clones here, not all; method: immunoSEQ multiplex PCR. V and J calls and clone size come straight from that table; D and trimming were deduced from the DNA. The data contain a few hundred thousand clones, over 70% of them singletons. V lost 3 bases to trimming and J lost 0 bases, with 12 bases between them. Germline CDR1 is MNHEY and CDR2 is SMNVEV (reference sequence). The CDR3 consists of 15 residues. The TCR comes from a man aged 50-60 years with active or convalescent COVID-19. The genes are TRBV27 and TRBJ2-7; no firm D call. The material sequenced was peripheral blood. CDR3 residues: CASSLRLSYSYEQYF. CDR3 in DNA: TGTGCCAGCAGTTTGCGTCTATCCTACTCCTACGAGCAGTACTTC.